One sample yielded the 24 T cell receptor beta chains listed below, sequenced in a study of blood T cell repertoires in COVID-19. Profiling relied on immunoSEQ multiplex PCR, and the TCRdb table lists in-frame clones only, not all of them. The profile covers 100,000 to 150,000 clones, with more than 70% appearing a single time and roughly 5.4% taken by the ten largest. Sequences were obtained from peripheral blood. The receptors originated from a human donor in a cohort sampled during active COVID-19.

CDR3 bases: TGTGCCAGCAGCTATAGCGGGAGTGCGGGCGAGCAGTACTTC. It is translated as CASSYSGSAGEQYF. J is TRBJ2-7 and V is TRBV5-4; 9 bases line up with TRBD2. The CDR3 contains 14 residues. With 3 bases clipped from V and 6 bases from J, the junction kept 7 bases outside the gene matches. Germline assignment: CDR1 SGHNT and CDR2 YYREEE (reference sequence).

The chain couples TRBV30 to TRBJ1-5; 10 positions match TRBD1. Trimming removed 3 bases from V and 7 bases from J; junction bases left unmatched: 9. CDR1 is GTSNPN and CDR2 is SVGIG in the germline V gene (reference sequence). The CDR3 covers 15 residues. This CDR3 is CAWRLGTGERQPQHF. CDR3 bases: TGTGCCTGGAGACTCGGGACAGGGGAAAGACAGCCCCAGCATTTT.

Only a few counts were recorded for this clone. V is TRBV2 and J is TRBJ2-7; 10 nucleotides line up with TRBD1. The germline gives CDR1 SNHLY, CDR2 FYNNEI. The V gene end was trimmed by 7 bases and the J gene end by 2 bases; junction bases not matched to a gene: 5. The CDR3 is made up of 14 amino acids. CDR3 region: CASTADRGPYEQYF. The CDR3 DNA reads as TGTGCCAGCACTGCAGACAGGGGGCCCTACGAGCAGTACTTC. Complete variable domain (other parts from reference TRBV2 and TRBJ2-7): EPEVTQTPSHQVTQMGQEVILRCVPISNHLYFYWYRQILGQKVEFLVSFYNNEISEKSEIFDDQFSVERPDGSNFTLKIRSTKLEDSAMYFCASTADRGPYEQYFGPGTRLTVT.

The V and J genes are TRBV7-2 and TRBJ2-7; TRBD1 agrees at 7 bases. This CDR3 comprises 16 residues. Germline V gene data show CDR1 as SGHTA and CDR2 as FQGNSA. The V gene end was trimmed by 4 bases and the J gene end by 2 bases; junction bases not matched to a gene: 11. The chain's CDR3 is CASSSPGYRGTYEQYF. The CDR3 region has the DNA TGTGCCAGCAGCTCCCCGGGATACAGGGGAACCTACGAGCAGTACTTC.

Points on this clone: Germline and junction disagree at one end, which may indicate a read error. The rearrangement links TRBV11-2 to TRBJ1-4; TRBD1 is a possible D gene (6 bases). The CDR3 loop spans 14 amino acids. CDR1 SGHAT and CDR2 FQNNGV come from the germline V gene. The CDR3 DNA is TGTGCCAGCAGCCTAGACAGGAATCCTGAAAAACTGTTTTTT. This translates into CASSLDRNPEKLFF.

The chain links TRBV24-1 to TRBJ2-5, with TRBD1 matching 7 bases. Germline CDR1 reads KGHDR; CDR2 reads SFDVKD. The CDR3 runs to 15 residues. V dropped 7 bases and J dropped 1; count of bases not matched to a gene: 8. The CDR3 DNA reads as TGTGCCACCAGAAGGGACAGTAGCCTCCAAGAGACCCAGTACTTC. Its translation: CATRRDSSLQETQYF.

The chain combines TRBV19 with TRBJ2-1; 13 positions match TRBD2. J gave up 7 bases and V 4 bases, and 7 bases lay outside the gene matches. CDR1 LNHDA and CDR2 SQIVND come from the germline V gene (reference sequence). CDR3 length equals 16 residues. This chain's CDR3 is CASSRTSGSVLNEQFF. CDR3 in DNA: TGTGCCAGTAGTAGGACTAGCGGGAGCGTCCTTAATGAGCAGTTCTTC.

In this sample, this clone turned up a few times. The chain has TRBV3-1 (or the pseudogene TRBV3-2) and TRBJ1-5; D not resolved. The CDR3 length is 13 residues. V gave up 10 bases and J gave up 3 bases, with 13 bases separating them. Germline assignment: CDR1 LGHDT and CDR2 YNNKEL (reference sequence). The CDR3 coding sequence is TGTGCCACCGCCATCGGAGTCAATCAGCCCCAGCATTTT. Its protein is CATAIGVNQPQHF.

The J gene is TRBJ1-3, the V gene TRBV6-5; D gene unclear. There are 13 residues in the CDR3. Per the germline V gene, CDR1 is MNHEY and CDR2 is SVGAGI. The ends were cut back, 7 bases at V and 0 bases at J, with 7 bases in the middle. The CDR3, as DNA: TGTGCCAGCATGGCCCTCTCTGGAAACACCATATATTTT. Protein product: CASMALSGNTIYF.

This chain uses TRBV28 with TRBJ1-5; weak D call: TRBD1 (5 bases). The CDR3 loop spans 11 amino acids. Trimming took off 4 bases at V and 9 bases at J, with 7 bases between the two ends. Germline CDR1 is MDHEN and CDR2 is SYDVKM. The CDR3 DNA is TGTGCCAGCAGTTGGAGGGGGCCCCAGCATTTT. This encodes CASSWRGPQHF.

The gene calls are TRBV7-3 and TRBJ2-2; 13 bases are a match to TRBD2. The CDR3 extends over 17 amino acids. Germline lookup yields CDR1 SGHTA and CDR2 FQGTGA. Trimming at V came to 5 bases and at J to 6 bases, leaving 9 bases not matched to a gene. The chain's CDR3 is CASSRTSGSSAAGELFF. CDR3 DNA sequence: TGTGCCAGCAGCCGGACTAGCGGGAGTTCCGCGGCCGGGGAGCTGTTTTTT.

The chain carries TRBV6-5 and TRBJ2-1; D not certain. The V end was cut by 2 bases, the J end by 8 bases, with 16 bases between. CDR3 length: 15 residues. CDR1 and CDR2 (germline): MNHEY, SVGAGI. CDR3 coding DNA: TGTGCCAGCAGTTACGGCGGCCCCAATTCCGATGAGCAGTTCTTC. It yields the protein CASSYGGPNSDEQFF.

This sequence joins TRBV5-6 and TRBJ1-4; TRBD1 might be the D (6 bases). In germline, CDR1 is SGHDT, CDR2 YYEEEE. Trimming left V 4 bases short and J 1 base short, with 20 bases between. This CDR3 has 18 amino acids. The CDR3 sequence: CASSPTTTGALTNEKLFF. The CDR3 coding sequence is TGTGCCAGCAGCCCGACGACGACAGGTGCCCTAACTAATGAAAAACTGTTTTTT.

The chain recombines TRBV29-1 with TRBJ2-1; D perhaps matches TRBD2 (6 bases). This CDR3 has 13 residues. The germline V gene encodes CDR1 SQVTM and CDR2 ANQGSEA. Trimming removed 5 bases from V and 4 bases from J, with 12 bases in between. In nucleotides, the CDR3 is TGCAGCGTTACCCTAGCGACATACAATGAGCAGTTCTTC. Translation gives CSVTLATYNEQFF.

This rearrangement joins TRBV25-1 to TRBJ2-1, with unresolved D. V was cut by 6 bases and J by 4 bases, with 4 bases left in between. The CDR3 length is 11 residues. The germline V gene encodes CDR1 MGHDK and CDR2 SYGVNS. CDR3 in amino acids: CASSTYNEQFF. CDR3 bases: TGTGCCAGCAGCACATACAATGAGCAGTTCTTC.

This clone has a single count. The chain uses TRBV5-1 and TRBJ2-2; 8 bases agree with TRBD2. Germline CDR1 SGHRS, CDR2 YFSETQ. V gave up 1 base and J gave up 2 bases; unmatched junction bases: 10. This CDR3 spans 18 amino acids. The CDR3 loop reads CASSLTARAGVNTGELFF. The CDR3 nucleotides read TGCGCCAGCAGCTTGACGGCTCGAGCGGGAGTAAACACCGGGGAGCTGTTTTTT.

J is TRBJ2-3 and V is TRBV10-3; D is unresolved. Germline CDR1 ENHRY, CDR2 SYGVKD. Between the trimmed V and J ends, which lost 3 bases and 6 bases, there was a span of 7 bases. The CDR3 covers 12 residues. CDR3 residues: CAISESVDTQYF. The CDR3, as DNA: TGTGCCATCAGTGAATCGGTGGATACGCAGTATTTT.

The genes are TRBV3-1 (or the pseudogene TRBV3-2) and TRBJ2-3; 7 nucleotides agree with TRBD2. The CDR3 is 15 residues long. The germline V gene encodes CDR1 LGHDT and CDR2 YNNKEL (reference sequence). The ends lost 2 bases at V and 1 base at J; junction bases unmatched: 3. The chain's CDR3 is CASSQHTSGTDTQYF. The CDR3 DNA is TGTGCCAGCAGCCAACACACTAGCGGCACAGATACGCAGTATTTT.

The rearrangement joins TRBV18 to TRBJ2-3; perhaps TRBD2 as D (6 bases). The CDR3 consists of 15 residues. Germline V gives CDR1 KGHSH, CDR2 LQKENI. V was clipped by 3 bases and J by 1 base, with 11 bases between them. The CDR3 nucleotides are TGTGCCAGCTCACCTTACGGGAGCGGCACAGATACGCAGTATTTT. Its protein is CASSPYGSGTDTQYF.

This rearrangement joins TRBV6-6 to TRBJ2-7; 12 positions agree with TRBD2. Germline V CDR1 and CDR2: MNHNY, SVGAGI (reference sequence). V gave up 5 bases and J gave up 2 bases; unmatched junction bases: 4. The CDR3 runs 15 residues. In DNA, the CDR3 is TGTGCCAGCAGTCCACTAGCGGGGGGAACCTACGAGCAGTACTTC. This codes for CASSPLAGGTYEQYF.

This clone has just a few counts. The chain uses TRBV13 and TRBJ2-7, with TRBD2 matching 13 bases. The CDR3 runs to 15 residues. From germline, CDR1 is PRHDT and CDR2 FYEKMQ (reference sequence). Trimming at V came to 4 bases and at J to 6 bases, leaving 6 bases not matched to a gene. This CDR3 is CASSWTSGRGREQYF. CDR3 in DNA: TGTGCCAGCAGCTGGACTAGCGGGAGAGGTCGCGAGCAGTACTTC.

The chain recombines TRBV11-2 with TRBJ1-5, with D hard to call. Trimming took off 5 bases at V and 2 bases at J, with 19 bases between the two ends. CDR3 length equals 17 residues. Germline CDR1 and CDR2: SGHAT and FQNNGV. The CDR3 spells CASSPLLQASGNQPQHF. CDR3 DNA sequence: TGTGCCAGCAGCCCCCTTCTCCAGGCATCGGGCAATCAGCCCCAGCATTTT.

A few counts support this clone. The chain has TRBV3-1 (or the pseudogene TRBV3-2) and TRBJ2-7, with 8 nucleotides matching TRBD2. The CDR3 totals 15 residues. Per germline, CDR1 LGHDT and CDR2 YNNKEL (reference sequence). The V segment lost 3 bases and the J segment 3 bases; nucleotides outside the gene matches: 7. As DNA, the CDR3 is TGTGCCAGCAGCCACCCCTCGACTAGCGACTACGAGCAGTACTTC. It yields the protein CASSHPSTSDYEQYF.

This sequence joins TRBV28 and TRBJ1-4, with TRBD1 matching 10 bases. Germline V gives CDR1 MDHEN, CDR2 SYDVKM. Trimming took 6 bases from V and 4 from J; bases not matched to a gene: 5. This CDR3 spans 15 amino acids. This CDR3 reads CASSPTGGGNEKLFF. The CDR3 nucleotides are TGTGCCAGCAGCCCGACAGGGGGCGGTAATGAAAAACTGTTTTTT.